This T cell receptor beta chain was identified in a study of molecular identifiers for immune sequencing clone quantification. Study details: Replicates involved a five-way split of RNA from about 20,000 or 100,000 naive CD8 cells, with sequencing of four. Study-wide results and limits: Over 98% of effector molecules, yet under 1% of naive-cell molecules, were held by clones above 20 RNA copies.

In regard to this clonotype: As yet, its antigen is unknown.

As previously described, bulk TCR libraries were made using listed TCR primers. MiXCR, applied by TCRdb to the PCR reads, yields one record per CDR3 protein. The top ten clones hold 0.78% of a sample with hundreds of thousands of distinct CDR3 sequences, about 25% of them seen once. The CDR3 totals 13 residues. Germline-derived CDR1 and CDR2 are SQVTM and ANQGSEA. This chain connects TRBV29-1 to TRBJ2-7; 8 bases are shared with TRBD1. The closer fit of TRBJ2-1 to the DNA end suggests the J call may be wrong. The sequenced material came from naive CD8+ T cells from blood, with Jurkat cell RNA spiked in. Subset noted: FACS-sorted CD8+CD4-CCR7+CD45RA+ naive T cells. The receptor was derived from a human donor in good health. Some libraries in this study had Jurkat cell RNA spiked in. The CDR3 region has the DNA TGCAGCGTTGCCGGGACAGGAGTCTACGAGCAGTTCTTC. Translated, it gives CSVAGTGVYEQFF.